This passage covers 3 T cell receptor beta chains from one sample sequenced in a study of shared clonotypes between healthy human individuals. TCRdb's copy holds only in-frame clones and misses some; the assay was immunoSEQ multiplex PCR. This table has 2,500,000 or so clones, 93% appearing once. Material for sequencing was naive CD4+ T cells from PBMCs. The subset denotes: CD45RA+ positively selected. The receptors stem from a man aged 18 to 30 in good health. Some clones in this sample may be carry-over from other donors' samples.

V is TRBV5-1 and J is TRBJ2-2, with D possibly being TRBD1 (7 bases). The CDR3 spans 15 residues. V was pared by 4 bases and J by 1 base, with 11 bases between. CDR1 SGHRS and CDR2 YFSETQ come from the germline V gene. CDR3 nucleotides: TGCGCCAGCAGCGGAGGGGACAGGAACACCGGGGAGCTGTTTTTT. Protein product: CASSGGDRNTGELFF.

The chain uses TRBV19 and TRBJ1-2; 10 bases fit TRBD1. V gave up 11 bases and J gave up 2 bases; unmatched junction bases: 8. Germline assignment: CDR1 LNHDA and CDR2 SQIVND (reference sequence). The CDR3 extends over 14 amino acids. The CDR3 DNA reads as TGTGCCTCAACCCCGGGACAGGGGAACTATGGCTACACCTTC. It specifies CASTPGQGNYGYTF.

The chain is built from TRBV19 and TRBJ1-1; D is perhaps TRBD1 (6 bases). The CDR3 contains 13 residues. CDR1 and CDR2 from the germline V gene are LNHDA and SQIVND (reference sequence). Trimming removed 6 bases at V and 5 bases at J, with 13 bases between. This CDR3 is CASRKQGWTEAFF. The CDR3 DNA is TGTGCCAGTAGGAAGCAGGGGTGGACTGAAGCTTTCTTT.